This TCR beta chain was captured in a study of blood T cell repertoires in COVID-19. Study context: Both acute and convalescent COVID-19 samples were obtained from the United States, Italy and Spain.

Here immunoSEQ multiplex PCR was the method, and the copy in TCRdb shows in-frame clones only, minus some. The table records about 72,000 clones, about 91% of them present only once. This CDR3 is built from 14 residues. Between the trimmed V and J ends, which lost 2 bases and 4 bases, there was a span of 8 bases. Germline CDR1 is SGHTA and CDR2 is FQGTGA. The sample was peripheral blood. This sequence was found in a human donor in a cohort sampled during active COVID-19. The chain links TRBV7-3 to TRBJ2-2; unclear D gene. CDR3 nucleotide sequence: TGTGCCAGCAGCTTATTTACCGGCACCGGGGAGCTGTTTTTT. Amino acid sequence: CASSLFTGTGELFF. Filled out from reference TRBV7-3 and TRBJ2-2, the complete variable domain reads GAGVSQTPSNKVTEKGKYVELRCDPISGHTALYWYRQSLGQGPEFLIYFQGTGAADDSGLPNDRFFAVRPEGSVSTLKIQRTERGDSAVYLCASSLFTGTGELFFGEGSRLTVL.